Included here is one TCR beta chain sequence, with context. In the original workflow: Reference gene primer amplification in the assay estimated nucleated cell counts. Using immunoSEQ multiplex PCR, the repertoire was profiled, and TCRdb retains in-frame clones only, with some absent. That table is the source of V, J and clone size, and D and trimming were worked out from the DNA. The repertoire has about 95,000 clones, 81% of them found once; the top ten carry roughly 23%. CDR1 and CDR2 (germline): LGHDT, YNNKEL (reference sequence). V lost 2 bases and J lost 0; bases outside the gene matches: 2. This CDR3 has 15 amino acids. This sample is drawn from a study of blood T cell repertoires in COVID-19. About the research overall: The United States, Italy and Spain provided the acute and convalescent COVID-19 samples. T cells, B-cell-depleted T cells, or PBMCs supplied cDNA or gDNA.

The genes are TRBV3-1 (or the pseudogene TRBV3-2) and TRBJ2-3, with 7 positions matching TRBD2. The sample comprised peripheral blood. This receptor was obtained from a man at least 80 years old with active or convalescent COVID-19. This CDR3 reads CASSQSSGSTDTQYF. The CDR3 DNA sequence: TGTGCCAGCAGCCAATCTAGCGGCAGCACAGATACGCAGTATTTT.